This TCR beta chain was captured by sequencing in a study of T cell responses to AZD1222 COVID-19 vaccine. Broader study findings: Seropositive status at baseline applied to only 5 to 7 AZD1222 recipients.

Between the trimmed V and J ends, which lost 0 bases and 2 bases, there was a span of 15 bases. Germline V CDR1 and CDR2: SGHRS, YFSETQ. The CDR3 is 16 amino acids. About this clone: Its specificity is unknown.

Assay: immunoSEQ multiplex PCR; the TCRdb copy retains only in-frame clones and omits some. The data show about 120,000 clones, roughly 91% seen once. The specimen was peripheral blood, collected 28 days after the second AZD1222 dose. The chain carries TRBV5-1 and TRBJ2-7, with D uncertain. This TCR was sampled from an adult who received the AZD1222 COVID-19 vaccine. The CDR3 DNA follows: TGCGCCAGCAGCTTGGTGGGTGGGTCTGGAGCCTACGAGCAGTACTTC. This encodes CASSLVGGSGAYEQYF.